Listed here is a single T cell receptor (beta chain). Its antigen is undetermined. The time point: pretreatment peripheral blood. Patient disease was locally advanced or metastatic urothelial carcinoma. This record belongs to a study of PD-L1 blockade in urothelial cancer. Study-wide background: Samples of blood were analyzed 3 weeks (second dose) and 6 weeks after treatment start. General study findings and limits: It was durable-benefit patients whose tumor-associated blood clones expanded more at 3 weeks.

The data were produced by immunoSEQ multiplex PCR, yet TCRdb's version contains in-frame clones alone and is incomplete. The sample lists tens of thousands of clones, around 86% seen once, with approximately 15% in the top ten. Germline V gene sequence: CDR1 SGDLS, CDR2 YYNGEE. J was trimmed by 4 bases and V by 3 bases; bases with no gene match: 9. CDR3 length equals 15 residues. V usage is TRBV9 and J usage is TRBJ2-7, with TRBD1 matching over 8 bases. This receptor was taken from a man aged 55 to 70 with urothelial cancer. The starting material was PBMCs, obtained around atezolizumab (anti-PD-L1) treatment. CDR3 bases: TGTGCCAGCAGCGAATCTCAGGGGGCTCATTACGAGCAGTACTTC. Its protein product is CASSESQGAHYEQYF.